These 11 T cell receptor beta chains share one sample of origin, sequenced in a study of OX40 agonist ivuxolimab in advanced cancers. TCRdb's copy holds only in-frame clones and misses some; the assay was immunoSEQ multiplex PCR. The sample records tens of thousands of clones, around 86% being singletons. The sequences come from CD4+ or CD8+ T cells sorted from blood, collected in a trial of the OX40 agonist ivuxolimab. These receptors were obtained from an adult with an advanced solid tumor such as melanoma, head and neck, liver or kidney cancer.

The CDR3 nucleotides are TGTGCCAGCAGCTCGGGACAGGGGGCGTATGGCTACACCTTC. It encodes CASSSGQGAYGYTF. The V call is TRBV7-9, the J call TRBJ1-2; TRBD1 matches 12 bases. From germline, CDR1 is SEHNR and CDR2 FQNEAQ (reference sequence). The CDR3 runs 14 residues. With V trimmed by 4 bases and J by 5 bases, 2 bases remained unmatched.

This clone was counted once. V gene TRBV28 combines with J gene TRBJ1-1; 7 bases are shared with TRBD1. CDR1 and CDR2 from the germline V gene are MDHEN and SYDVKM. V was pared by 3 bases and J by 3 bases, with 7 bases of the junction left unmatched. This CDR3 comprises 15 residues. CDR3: CASSFIGQVDTEAFF. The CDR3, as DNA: TGTGCCAGCAGTTTTATCGGACAGGTGGACACTGAAGCTTTCTTT.

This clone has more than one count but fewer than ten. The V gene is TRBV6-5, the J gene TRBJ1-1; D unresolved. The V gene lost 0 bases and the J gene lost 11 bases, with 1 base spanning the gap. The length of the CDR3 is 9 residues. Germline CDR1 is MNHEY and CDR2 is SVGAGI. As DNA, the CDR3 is TGTGCCAGCAGTTACTCGGCTTTCTTT. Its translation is CASSYSAFF.

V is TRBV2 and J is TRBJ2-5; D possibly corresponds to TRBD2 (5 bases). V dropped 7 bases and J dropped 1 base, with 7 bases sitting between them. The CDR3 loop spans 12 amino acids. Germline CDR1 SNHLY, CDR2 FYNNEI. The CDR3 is CASTGVQETQYF. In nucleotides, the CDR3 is TGTGCCAGCACCGGGGTCCAAGAGACCCAGTACTTC.

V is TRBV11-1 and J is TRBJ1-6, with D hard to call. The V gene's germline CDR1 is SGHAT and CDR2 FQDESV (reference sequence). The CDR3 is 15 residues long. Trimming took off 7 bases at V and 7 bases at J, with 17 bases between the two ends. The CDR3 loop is CASTNIGRKNSPLHF. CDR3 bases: TGTGCCAGCACCAACATTGGACGGAAAAATTCACCCCTCCACTTT.

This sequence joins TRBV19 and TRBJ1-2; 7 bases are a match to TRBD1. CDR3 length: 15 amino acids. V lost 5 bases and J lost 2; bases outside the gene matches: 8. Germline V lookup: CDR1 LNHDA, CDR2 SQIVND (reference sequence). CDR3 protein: CASSPLGQLNYGYTF. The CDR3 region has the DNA TGTGCCAGTAGTCCGCTGGGACAGCTGAACTATGGCTACACCTTC.

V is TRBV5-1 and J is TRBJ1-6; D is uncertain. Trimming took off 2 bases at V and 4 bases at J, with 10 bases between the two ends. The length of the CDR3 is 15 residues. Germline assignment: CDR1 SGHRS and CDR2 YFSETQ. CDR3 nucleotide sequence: TGCGCCAGCAGCTTTACCGGGCTATATAATTCACCCCTCCACTTT. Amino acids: CASSFTGLYNSPLHF.

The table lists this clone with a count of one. CDR3 protein: CASSAARGRSNQPQHF. In DNA form, the CDR3 reads TGTGCCAGCAGCGCCGCCAGGGGGCGCAGCAATCAGCCCCAGCATTTT. The chain carries TRBV5-4 and TRBJ1-5; 8 positions match TRBD1. There are 16 residues in the CDR3. Trimming at V came to 4 bases and at J to 1 base, leaving 7 bases not matched to a gene. Germline-derived CDR1 and CDR2 are SGHNT and YYREEE (reference sequence).

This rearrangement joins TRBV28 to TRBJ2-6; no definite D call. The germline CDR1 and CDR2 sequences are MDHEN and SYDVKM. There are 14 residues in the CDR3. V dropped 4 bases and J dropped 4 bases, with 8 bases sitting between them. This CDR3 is CASSSPRGANVLTF. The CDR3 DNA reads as TGTGCCAGCAGTTCCCCAAGAGGGGCCAACGTCCTGACTTTC. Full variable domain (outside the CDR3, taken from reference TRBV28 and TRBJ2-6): DVKVTQSSRYLVKRTGEKVFLECVQDMDHENMFWYRQDPGLGLRLIYFSYDVKMKEKGDIPEGYSVSREKKERFSLILESASTNQTSMYLCASSSPRGANVLTFGAGSRLTVL.

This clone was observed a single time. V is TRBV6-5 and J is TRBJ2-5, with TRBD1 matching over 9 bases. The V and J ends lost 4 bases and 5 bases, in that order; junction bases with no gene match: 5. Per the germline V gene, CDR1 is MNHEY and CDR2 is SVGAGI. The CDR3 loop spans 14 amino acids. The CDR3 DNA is TGTGCCAGCAGTTGGACAGGGGTCTGGGAGACCCAGTACTTC. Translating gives CASSWTGVWETQYF.

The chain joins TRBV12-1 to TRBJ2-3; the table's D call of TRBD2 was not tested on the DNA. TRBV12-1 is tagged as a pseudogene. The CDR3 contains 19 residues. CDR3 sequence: CASSFSPFERYRGTDTQYF. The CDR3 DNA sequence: TGTGCCAGCAGCTTCTCCCCCTTCGAAAGATACCGGGGCACAGATACGCAGTATTTT.